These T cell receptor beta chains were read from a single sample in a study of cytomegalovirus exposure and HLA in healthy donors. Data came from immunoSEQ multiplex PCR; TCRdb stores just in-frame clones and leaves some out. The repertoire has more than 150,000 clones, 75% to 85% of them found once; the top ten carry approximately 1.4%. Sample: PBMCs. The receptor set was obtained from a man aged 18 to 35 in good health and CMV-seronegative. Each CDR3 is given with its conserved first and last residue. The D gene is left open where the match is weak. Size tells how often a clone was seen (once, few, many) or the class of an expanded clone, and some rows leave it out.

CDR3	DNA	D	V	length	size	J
CASSGIRTSGVKTQYF	TGTGCCAGCAGCGGAATACGGACTAGCGGGGTAAAGACCCAGTACTTC	TRBD2	TRBV5-4	16	few	TRBJ2-5
CAIPRAGRGGYGYTF	TGTGCCATCCCTCGAGCAGGTAGAGGAGGGTATGGCTACACCTTC	NA	TRBV5-4	15	few	TRBJ1-2
CASSVYGGGTGELFF	TGTGCCAGCAGCGTATACGGGGGGGGGACCGGGGAGCTGTTTTTT	TRBD2	TRBV9	15	few	TRBJ2-2
CASSDRTTYEQYF	TGTGCCAGCAGTGACAGGACAACCTACGAGCAGTACTTC	NA	TRBV6-1	13	NA	TRBJ2-7
CASSLFLAGNEQFF	TGCGCCAGCAGCTTGTTCCTAGCGGGCAATGAGCAGTTCTTC	TRBD2	TRBV5-1	14	NA	TRBJ2-1
CASSFQGVNIQYF	TGTGCCAGCAGCTTCCAAGGAGTAAACATTCAGTACTTC	NA	TRBV5-4	13	NA	TRBJ2-4
CATSSRVGSGKVEQFF	TGTGCCACCAGCTCCCGGGTTGGTAGCGGGAAAGTTGAGCAGTTCTTC	TRBD2	TRBV15	16	NA	TRBJ2-1
CASSRVTGSPDYEQYF	TGCGCCAGCAGCCGCGTGACAGGGAGTCCCGACTACGAGCAGTACTTC	TRBD1	TRBV5-1	16	few	TRBJ2-7
CASSLTGGNGYTF	TGCGCCAGCAGCTTGACAGGGGGGAATGGCTACACCTTC	TRBD1	TRBV5-1	13	few	TRBJ1-2
CASSQDRRSEGNFFYYGYTF	TGCGCCAGCAGCCAAGACCGGAGGTCGGAAGGGAACTTTTTTTACTATGGCTACACCTTC	NA	TRBV4-3	20	NA	TRBJ1-2
CASSTGFSSYNEQFF	TGCGCCAGCTCCACCGGGTTTAGCTCCTACAATGAGCAGTTCTTC	NA	TRBV5-1	15	NA	TRBJ2-1
CASSQVGGDRSIDF	TGTGCCAGCAGCCAAGTTGGGGGGGACAGGTCCATAGACTTC	NA	TRBV4-2	14	NA	TRBJ2-5
CASSQDHRGRYYGYTF	TGCGCCAGCAGCCAAGATCACAGGGGTCGGTACTATGGCTACACCTTC	TRBD1	TRBV4-1	16	NA	TRBJ1-2
CASGLVLGQGSDQPQHF	TGTGCTAGTGGTTTGGTACTCGGTCAGGGGTCCGATCAGCCCCAGCATTTT	NA	TRBV12-5	17	NA	TRBJ1-5
CASSQEGDYTGELFF	TGCGCCAGCAGCCAAGAAGGGGATTACACCGGGGAGCTGTTTTTT	NA	TRBV4-3	15	NA	TRBJ2-2
CASSSQNRRGESYTF	TGTGCCAGCTCAAGCCAGAACCGGAGGGGAGAGAGCTACACCTTC	NA	TRBV18	15	NA	TRBJ1-2
CASGFGPSYEQYF	TGTGCTAGTGGTTTTGGGCCCTCCTACGAGCAGTACTTC	NA	TRBV12-5	13	NA	TRBJ2-7
CATATWGETSYNEQFF	TGTGCCACCGCGACATGGGGCGAGACCTCCTACAATGAGCAGTTCTTC	NA	TRBV19	16	NA	TRBJ2-1
CASSRRTSGSFSYEQYF	TGTGCCAGCAGCCGCAGGACTAGCGGGAGTTTCTCCTACGAGCAGTACTTC	TRBD2	TRBV7-2	17	NA	TRBJ2-7
CASSPFSLDTILNTEAFF	TGCGCCAGCAGCCCCTTCAGCCTGGACACAATCTTGAACACTGAAGCTTTCTTT	NA	TRBV5-1	18	NA	TRBJ1-1
CATAAVLTTNEKLFF	TGTGCCACCGCGGCAGTTCTTACAACTAATGAAAAACTGTTTTTT	NA	TRBV15	15	NA	TRBJ1-4
CAWRPAVAAEAFF	TGTGCCTGGAGGCCGGCAGTTGCGGCTGAAGCTTTCTTT	NA	TRBV30	13	NA	TRBJ1-1
CASKGQGVRYNEQFF	TGTGCCAGCAAAGGTCAGGGGGTAAGGTACAATGAGCAGTTCTTC	TRBD1	TRBV2	15	NA	TRBJ2-1
CASSRHRNTGELFF	TGTGCCAGCAGTCGACACAGGAACACCGGGGAGCTGTTTTTT	NA	TRBV6-1	14	NA	TRBJ2-2
CASSVGLNSGNTIYF	TGTGCCAGCAGCGTAGGACTGAACTCTGGAAACACCATATATTTT	NA	TRBV9	15	NA	TRBJ1-3
CASSAQGAANYGYTF	TGTGCCAGCAGCGCACAGGGAGCTGCTAACTATGGCTACACCTTC	NA	TRBV9	15	NA	TRBJ1-2
CAWSAGGGMQYF	TGTGCCTGGAGTGCTGGCGGCGGGATGCAGTATTTT	NA	TRBV30	12	once	TRBJ2-3
CASMLQAGGTDTQYF	TGTGCCAGCATGCTCCAAGCGGGGGGCACAGATACGCAGTATTTT	TRBD2	TRBV6-5	15	few	TRBJ2-3
CASSKPQGSRTEAFF	TGTGCCAGCAGTAAACCACAGGGCTCGAGGACTGAAGCTTTCTTT	NA	TRBV6-5	15	NA	TRBJ1-1
CASSRQGSIEKLFF	TGTGCCAGCTCAAGACAGGGCTCGATTGAAAAACTGTTTTTT	TRBD1	TRBV18	14	NA	TRBJ1-4
CASSRNRGNQPQHF	TGTGCCAGCAGCCGGAACAGGGGAAATCAGCCCCAGCATTTT	TRBD1	TRBV4-2	14	NA	TRBJ1-5
CASRLNRNYEQYF	TGTGCCAGCAGACTGAACAGAAACTACGAGCAGTACTTC	NA	TRBV27	13	NA	TRBJ2-7
CASSYSTGQRTYEQYF	TGTGCCAGCAGTTACTCGACGGGACAAAGAACCTACGAGCAGTACTTC	NA	TRBV6-5	16	NA	TRBJ2-7
CASSRDRYTAEAFF	TGTGCCAGCAGCCGGGATAGATATACCGCTGAAGCTTTCTTT	NA	TRBV5-8	14	NA	TRBJ1-1
CASSAGSHGTGSIF	TGCGCCAGCAGCGCGGGGTCCCACGGGACAGGGTCCATCTTC	TRBD1	TRBV5-1	14	NA	TRBJ2-7
CASSNRDRGLQETQYF	TGTGCCAGCAGCAACCGGGACAGGGGGCTTCAAGAGACCCAGTACTTC	TRBD1	TRBV9	16	NA	TRBJ2-5
CASSARTAPYEQYF	TGTGCCAGCAGTGCCCGGACAGCTCCCTACGAGCAGTACTTC	NA	TRBV25-1	14	NA	TRBJ2-7
CASSLAQNTGELFF	TGTGCCAGCAGCTTAGCACAGAACACCGGGGAGCTGTTTTTT	NA	TRBV7-6	14	NA	TRBJ2-2
CASSLRGLAGAMGTDTQYF	TGTGCCAGCAGTTTACGGGGACTAGCGGGAGCAATGGGGACAGATACGCAGTATTTT	TRBD2	TRBV27	19	NA	TRBJ2-3
CASSSRLAQTFANTGELFF	TGCGCCAGCAGCTCCAGACTAGCGCAGACCTTCGCGAACACCGGGGAGCTGTTTTTT	TRBD2	TRBV5-1	19	NA	TRBJ2-2
CASSPADDRPYEQYF	TGTGCCAGCAGCCCTGCTGATGACAGGCCCTACGAGCAGTACTTC	NA	TRBV4-2	15	NA	TRBJ2-7
CASGLRGTRGETQYF	TGTGCTAGTGGTTTACGCGGGACGCGCGGAGAGACCCAGTACTTC	NA	TRBV12-5	15	NA	TRBJ2-5
CASSPEQMSTDTQYF	TGCGCCAGCAGCCCTGAACAGATGAGCACAGATACGCAGTATTTT	NA	TRBV5-1	15	NA	TRBJ2-3
CSVETSGRAKTQYF	TGCAGCGTTGAAACTAGCGGGAGGGCGAAGACCCAGTACTTC	TRBD2	TRBV29-1	14	NA	TRBJ2-5
CASSPRTGGADTQYF	TGTGCCAGCAGCCCCCGGACAGGCGGGGCAGATACGCAGTATTTT	NA	TRBV7-8	15	NA	TRBJ2-3
CAAGSDRATNYGYTF	TGTGCCGCAGGAAGTGACAGAGCTACAAACTATGGCTACACCTTC	NA	TRBV5-4	15	NA	TRBJ1-2
CASSYRGDGYTF	TGTGCCAGCAGTTACAGGGGTGATGGCTACACCTTC	NA	TRBV6-6	12	NA	TRBJ1-2
CASSYTIGGGGEAFF	TGTGCCAGCAGTTACACCATTGGGGGCGGGGGTGAAGCTTTCTTT	NA	TRBV6-6	15	NA	TRBJ1-1
CASSLRLAFQETQYF	TGTGCCAGCAGTTTAAGACTAGCTTTCCAAGAGACCCAGTACTTC	TRBD2	TRBV27	15	NA	TRBJ2-5
CASSVGAENTGELFF	TGTGCCAGCAGCGTAGGGGCTGAGAACACCGGGGAGCTGTTTTTT	NA	TRBV9	15	NA	TRBJ2-2
CASSYGTGDWLFF	TGTGCCAGCAGCTATGGGACAGGGGATTGGTTGTTCTTC	TRBD1	TRBV7-2	13	few	TRBJ2-1
CASSSYSGRTYNEQFF	TGTGCCAGCAGCTCTTATAGCGGGAGGACCTACAATGAGCAGTTCTTC	TRBD2	TRBV7-6	16	NA	TRBJ2-1
CASSQEREPNTGELFF	TGTGCCAGCAGCCAGGAGCGGGAGCCGAACACCGGGGAGCTGTTTTTT	TRBD2	TRBV4-2	16	NA	TRBJ2-2
CASSSPGGSGLNTEAFF	TGTGCCAGTAGTTCGCCGGGGGGGAGCGGACTGAACACTGAAGCTTTCTTT	NA	TRBV19	17	NA	TRBJ1-1
CASSQAYRLNEQFF	TGCGCCAGCAGCCAAGCCTACAGGTTAAATGAGCAGTTCTTC	NA	TRBV4-3	14	NA	TRBJ2-1
CASSSGPGYEQYF	TGTGCCAGTAGTTCCGGTCCAGGCTACGAGCAGTACTTC	NA	TRBV19	13	NA	TRBJ2-7
CASSYLAKSTDTQYF	TGTGCCAGCAGTTACCTAGCCAAGAGCACAGATACGCAGTATTTT	NA	TRBV6-5	15	once	TRBJ2-3